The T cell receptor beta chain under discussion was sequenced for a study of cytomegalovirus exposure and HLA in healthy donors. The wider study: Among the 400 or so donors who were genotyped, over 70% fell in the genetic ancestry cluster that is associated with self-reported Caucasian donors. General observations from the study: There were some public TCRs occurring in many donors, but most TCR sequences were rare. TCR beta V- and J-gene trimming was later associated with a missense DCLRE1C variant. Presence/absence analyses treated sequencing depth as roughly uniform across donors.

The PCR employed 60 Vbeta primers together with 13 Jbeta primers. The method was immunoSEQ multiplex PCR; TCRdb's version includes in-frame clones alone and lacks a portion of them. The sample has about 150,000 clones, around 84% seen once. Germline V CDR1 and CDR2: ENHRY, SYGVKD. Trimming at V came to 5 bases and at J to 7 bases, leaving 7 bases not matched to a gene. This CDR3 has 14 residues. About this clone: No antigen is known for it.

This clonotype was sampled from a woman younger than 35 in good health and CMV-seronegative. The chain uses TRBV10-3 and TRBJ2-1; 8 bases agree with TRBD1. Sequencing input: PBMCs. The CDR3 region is CAISTQDRANEQFF. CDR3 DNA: TGTGCCATCAGTACTCAGGACAGGGCTAATGAGCAGTTCTTC.